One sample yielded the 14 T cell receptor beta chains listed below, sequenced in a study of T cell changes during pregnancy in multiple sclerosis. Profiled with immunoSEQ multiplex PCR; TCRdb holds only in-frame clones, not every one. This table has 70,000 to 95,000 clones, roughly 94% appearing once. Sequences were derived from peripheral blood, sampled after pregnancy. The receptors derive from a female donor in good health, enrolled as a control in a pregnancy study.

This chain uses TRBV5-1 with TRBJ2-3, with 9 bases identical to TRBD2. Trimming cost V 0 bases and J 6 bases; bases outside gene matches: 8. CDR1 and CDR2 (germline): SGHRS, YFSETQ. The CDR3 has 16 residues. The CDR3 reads CASSLGPSGITDTQYF. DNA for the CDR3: TGCGCCAGCAGCTTGGGGCCTAGCGGGATAACGGATACGCAGTATTTT.

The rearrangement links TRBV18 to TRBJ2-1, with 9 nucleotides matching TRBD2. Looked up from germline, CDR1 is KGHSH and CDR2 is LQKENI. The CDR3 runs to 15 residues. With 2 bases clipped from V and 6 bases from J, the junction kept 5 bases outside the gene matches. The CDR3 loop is CASSPRAGGSNEQFF. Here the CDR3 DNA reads TGTGCCAGCTCACCAAGAGCGGGAGGAAGCAATGAGCAGTTCTTC.

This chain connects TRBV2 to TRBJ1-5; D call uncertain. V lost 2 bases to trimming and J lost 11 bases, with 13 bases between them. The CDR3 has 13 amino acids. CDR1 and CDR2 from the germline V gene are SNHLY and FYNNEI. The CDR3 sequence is CASSESLLLSQHF. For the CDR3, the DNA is TGTGCCAGCAGTGAATCCCTATTATTGTCCCAGCATTTT.

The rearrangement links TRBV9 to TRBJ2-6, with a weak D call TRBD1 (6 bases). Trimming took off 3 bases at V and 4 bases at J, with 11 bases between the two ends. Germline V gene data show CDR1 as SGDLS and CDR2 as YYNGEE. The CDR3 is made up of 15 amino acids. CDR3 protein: CASSAQGPGANVLTF. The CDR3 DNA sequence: TGTGCCAGCAGCGCCCAGGGGCCAGGGGCCAACGTCCTGACTTTC.

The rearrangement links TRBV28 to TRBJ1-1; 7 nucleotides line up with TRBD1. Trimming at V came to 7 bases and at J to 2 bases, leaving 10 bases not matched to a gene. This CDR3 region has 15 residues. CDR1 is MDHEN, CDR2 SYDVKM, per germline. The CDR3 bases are TGTGCCAGCAAAATGGGGGACAGAGCTAACACTGAAGCTTTCTTT. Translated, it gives CASKMGDRANTEAFF.

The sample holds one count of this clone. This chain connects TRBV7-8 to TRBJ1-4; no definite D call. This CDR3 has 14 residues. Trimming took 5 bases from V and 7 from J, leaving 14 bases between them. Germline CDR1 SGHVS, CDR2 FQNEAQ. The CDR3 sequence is CASSPRAGGEKLFF. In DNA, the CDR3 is TGTGCCAGCAGCCCGCGGGCCGGAGGTGAAAAACTGTTTTTT. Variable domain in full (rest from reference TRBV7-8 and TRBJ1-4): GAGVSQSPRYKVAKRGQDVALRCDPISGHVSLFWYQQALGQGPEFLTYFQNEAQLDKSGLPSDRFFAERPEGSVSTLKIQRTQQEDSAVYLCASSPRAGGEKLFFGSGTQLSVL.

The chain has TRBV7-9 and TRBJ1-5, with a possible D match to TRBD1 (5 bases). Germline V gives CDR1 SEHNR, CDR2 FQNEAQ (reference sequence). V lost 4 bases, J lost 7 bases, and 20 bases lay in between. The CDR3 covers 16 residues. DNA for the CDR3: TGTGCCAGCAGCTCTATCTGGGGGGGGTTGGGGCAGCCCCAGCATTTT. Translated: CASSSIWGGLGQPQHF.

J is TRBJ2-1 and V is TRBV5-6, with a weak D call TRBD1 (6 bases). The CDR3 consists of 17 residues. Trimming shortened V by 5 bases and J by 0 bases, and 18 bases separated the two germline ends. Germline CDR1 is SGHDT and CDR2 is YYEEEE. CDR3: CASRFLGALSSYNEQFF. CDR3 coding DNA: TGTGCCAGCAGATTTCTGGGGGCCCTAAGCTCCTACAATGAGCAGTTCTTC.

CDR3 loop: CASSLGLAGLNEQFF. The CDR3 nucleotides read TGCGCCAGCAGCTTGGGACTAGCGGGGCTCAATGAGCAGTTCTTC. The V and J genes are TRBV5-1 and TRBJ2-1; 11 nucleotides line up with TRBD2. The CDR3 extends over 15 amino acids. V shed 0 bases, J shed 6 bases, and the junction held 2 bases outside the gene matches. Germline V CDR1 and CDR2: SGHRS, YFSETQ.

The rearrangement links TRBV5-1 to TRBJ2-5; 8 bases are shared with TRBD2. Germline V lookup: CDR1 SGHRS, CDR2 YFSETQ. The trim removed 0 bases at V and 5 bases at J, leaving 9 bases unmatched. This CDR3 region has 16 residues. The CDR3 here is CASSLGSGRAGETQYF. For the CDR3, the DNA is TGCGCCAGCAGCTTGGGCAGCGGGAGAGCTGGGGAGACCCAGTACTTC. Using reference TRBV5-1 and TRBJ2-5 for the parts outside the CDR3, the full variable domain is KAGVTQTPRYLIKTRGQQVTLSCSPISGHRSVSWYQQTPGQGLQFLFEYFSETQRNKGNFPGRFSGRQFSNSRSEMNVSTLELGDSALYLCASSLGSGRAGETQYFGPGTRLLVL.

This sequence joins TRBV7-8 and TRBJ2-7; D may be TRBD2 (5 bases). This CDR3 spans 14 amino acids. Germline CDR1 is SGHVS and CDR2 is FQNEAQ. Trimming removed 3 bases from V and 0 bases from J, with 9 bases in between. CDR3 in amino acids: CASSLGRGSYEQYF. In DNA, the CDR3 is TGTGCCAGCAGCTTGGGGAGAGGCTCCTACGAGCAGTACTTC.

CDR3 residues: CASSLRQGSGYTF. The CDR3 coding sequence is TGTGCCAGCAGCTTACGACAGGGCTCCGGCTACACCTTC. This chain connects TRBV11-1 to TRBJ1-2; TRBD1 matches at 7 bases. Looked up from germline, CDR1 is SGHAT and CDR2 is FQDESV (reference sequence). This CDR3 spans 13 amino acids. Germline trimming cut 2 bases from V and 8 bases from J; bases unmatched to any gene: 5.

The CDR3 loop reads CSVVTGDGGYEQYF. The CDR3 DNA reads as TGCAGCGTTGTCACGGGAGATGGAGGCTACGAGCAGTACTTC. The chain has TRBV29-1 and TRBJ2-7; a weak D match, TRBD2 (6 bases). CDR3 length: 14 amino acids. The V end lost 4 bases, the J end lost 3 bases, and 16 bases lay between the germline ends. Per germline, CDR1 SQVTM and CDR2 ANQGSEA.

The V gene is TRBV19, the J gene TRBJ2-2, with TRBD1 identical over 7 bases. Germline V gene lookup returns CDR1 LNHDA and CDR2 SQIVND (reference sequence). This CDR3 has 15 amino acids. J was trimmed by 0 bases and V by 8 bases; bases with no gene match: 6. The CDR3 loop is CASGHGTANTGELFF. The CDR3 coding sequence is TGTGCCAGTGGCCACGGGACAGCGAACACCGGGGAGCTGTTTTTT.